Following are 9 T cell receptor beta chains from one sample sequenced in a study of T cell responses to AZD1222 COVID-19 vaccine. The data were produced by immunoSEQ multiplex PCR, yet TCRdb's version contains in-frame clones alone and is incomplete. The data hold tens of thousands of clones, with around four fifths observed a single time. The source material was peripheral blood, sampled on day 0 of AZD1222 vaccination. These receptors came from an adult in good health.

The rearrangement joins TRBV9 to TRBJ2-7; 7 bases are a match to TRBD1. The length of the CDR3 is 15 residues. The trim removed 2 bases at V and 1 base at J, leaving 6 bases unmatched. Germline V CDR1 and CDR2: SGDLS, YYNGEE. The CDR3 region is CASSVLPGQSYEQYF. CDR3 DNA sequence: TGTGCCAGCAGCGTCCTCCCGGGACAGTCCTACGAGCAGTACTTC.

The chain links TRBV7-9 to TRBJ1-1; D is unresolved. Germline CDR1 is SEHNR and CDR2 is FQNEAQ (reference sequence). The ends were cut back, 2 bases at V and 0 bases at J, with 7 bases in the middle. The CDR3 loop spans 14 amino acids. CDR3: CASSLQQMNTEAFF. The CDR3 DNA follows: TGTGCCAGCAGCTTACAACAGATGAACACTGAAGCTTTCTTT.

The J gene is TRBJ1-6, the V gene TRBV9; no firm D call. The CDR3 loop spans 16 amino acids. V lost 3 bases, J lost 9 bases, and 19 bases lay in between. Germline CDR1 and CDR2: SGDLS and YYNGEE. CDR3 amino acids: CASSETGWGGSSPLHF. The DNA of the CDR3 is TGTGCCAGCAGCGAGACGGGGTGGGGAGGCAGTTCACCCCTCCACTTT.

The chain joins TRBV7-2 to TRBJ1-5; 8 bases are shared with TRBD1. V lost 8 bases, J lost 7 bases, and 7 bases stayed unmatched. The germline gives CDR1 SGHTA, CDR2 FQGNSA. This CDR3 is 13 amino acids long. CDR3 loop: CASSYDRGQPQHF. CDR3 nucleotides: TGTGCCAGCTCCTATGACAGGGGACAGCCCCAGCATTTT.

The rearrangement joins TRBV4-2 to TRBJ2-1, with D perhaps given as TRBD1 or TRBD2 (5 bases each). V was pared by 1 base and J by 2 bases, with 15 bases between. The V gene's germline CDR1 is LGHNA and CDR2 YNFKEQ. The CDR3 loop spans 17 amino acids. DNA for the CDR3: TGTGCCAGCAGCCAAGGGGTGGGACCCGGACCCTACAATGAGCAGTTCTTC. Encoded protein: CASSQGVGPGPYNEQFF.

This clone has only one observation. V gene TRBV7-9 combines with J gene TRBJ1-2, with 7 bases that match TRBD1. Trimming took 4 bases from V and 4 from J; bases not matched to a gene: 9. This CDR3 region has 15 residues. In germline, CDR1 is SEHNR, CDR2 FQNEAQ (reference sequence). This CDR3 reads CASSSDRVSRYGYTF. CDR3 in DNA: TGTGCCAGCAGCTCAGACAGGGTTTCACGCTATGGCTACACCTTC.

Only a few counts were recorded for this clone. This chain links TRBV13 with TRBJ2-5; the D call may be TRBD1 or TRBD2 (6 bases each). Trimming shortened V by 2 bases and J by 4 bases, and 14 bases separated the two germline ends. This CDR3 is built from 15 residues. Germline loops: CDR1 PRHDT, CDR2 FYEKMQ (reference sequence). The CDR3 loop is CASSLKGGHRETQYF. CDR3 coding DNA: TGTGCCAGCAGCTTAAAGGGGGGACATAGAGAGACCCAGTACTTC.

The chain uses TRBV19 and TRBJ2-3, with 9 bases lining up with TRBD1. From germline, CDR1 is LNHDA and CDR2 SQIVND (reference sequence). The CDR3 runs to 14 residues. V shed 6 bases and J 5 bases; nucleotides not matched to a gene: 6. This chain's CDR3 is CASSDRGQGDTQYF. The CDR3 DNA reads TGTGCCAGTAGCGACAGGGGACAGGGAGATACGCAGTATTTT.

The chain links TRBV7-3 to TRBJ2-6, with TRBD1 as a possible D gene (6 bases). Trimming took off 5 bases at V and 0 bases at J, with 14 bases between the two ends. CDR3 length: 17 residues. Germline V gene data show CDR1 as SGHTA and CDR2 as FQGTGA. CDR3 sequence (DNA): TGTGCCAGCAGCAAACAGGGATCGGCCTCTGGGGCCAACGTCCTGACTTTC. It encodes CASSKQGSASGANVLTF.